A selection of T cell receptor beta chains follows, all from one sample in a study of blood T cell repertoires in COVID-19. Using immunoSEQ multiplex PCR, the repertoire was profiled, and TCRdb retains in-frame clones only, with some absent. Of approximately 350,000 clones listed, around 89% are singletons. Sequencing input: PBMCs or T cells enriched from blood (not recorded which). The receptor set was obtained from a man aged 18-30 years who had recovered from COVID-19. Each CDR3 is given with its conserved first and last residue. D genes are given only for firm matches. A clone size is listed for some rows: how often the clone was seen (once, few, many), or a class if it is expanded.

>TRBV4-2|NA|TRBJ1-5|NA
CASSSLYNSNQPQHF
TGTGCCAGCAGCTCTCTTTACAATAGCAATCAGCCCCAGCATTTT
>TRBV27|NA|TRBJ2-2|once
CASSLSFGGWVGELFF
TGTGCCAGCAGTTTATCGTTCGGGGGATGGGTCGGGGAGCTGTTTTTT
>TRBV21-1|NA|TRBJ1-1|NA
CASSLLGTGNTEAFF
TGTGCCAGCAGCCTTCTAGGGACAGGGAACACTGAAGCTTTCTTT
>TRBV4-1|NA|TRBJ1-2|NA
CASSQPDTLAF
TGCGCCAGCAGCCAACCTGACACCCTTGCCTTC
>TRBV18|NA|TRBJ2-7|NA
CASSAGSSYEQYF
TGTGCCAGCTCTGCCGGGAGCTCCTACGAGCAGTACTTC
>TRBV29-1|TRBD1|TRBJ2-1|NA
CSVLGQGSKNEQFF
TGCAGCGTTTTGGGACAGGGGTCAAAAAATGAGCAGTTCTTC
>TRBV6-5|NA|TRBJ1-1|NA
CASAPGTNTEAFF
TGTGCCAGCGCCCCCGGGACTAACACTGAAGCTTTCTTT
>TRBV7-9|TRBD2|TRBJ2-1|NA
CASSLSREGLYNEQFF
TGTGCCAGCAGCTTATCGCGGGAGGGCCTCTACAATGAGCAGTTCTTC
>TRBV2|NA|TRBJ1-5|once
CASSSQGSNQPQHF
TGTGCCAGCAGTTCTCAGGGAAGCAATCAGCCCCAGCATTTT
>TRBV5-4|TRBD2|TRBJ2-3|few
CASRYSGRGTDTQYF
TGTGCCAGCAGATATAGCGGGAGGGGCACAGATACGCAGTATTTT
>TRBV7-2|TRBD2|TRBJ2-5|NA
CASSFRTSDQETQYF
TGTGCCAGCAGCTTTAGGACTAGCGATCAAGAGACCCAGTACTTC
>TRBV11-1|NA|TRBJ2-5|NA
CASSGGAQRYQETQYF
TGTGCCAGCAGCGGGGGGGCCCAGCGGTACCAAGAGACCCAGTACTTC
>TRBV9|NA|TRBJ1-2|few
CASSATGNYGYTF
TGTGCCAGCAGCGCGACGGGGAACTATGGCTACACCTTC
>TRBV7-3|TRBD2|TRBJ2-3|NA
CASSHTSVDTQYF
TGTGCCAGCAGCCATACTAGCGTAGATACGCAGTATTTT
>TRBV4-1|TRBD2|TRBJ2-7|NA
CASSQPRGGYEQYF
TGCGCCAGCAGCCAGCCACGGGGGGGGTACGAGCAGTACTTC
>TRBV28|NA|TRBJ2-1|NA
CASRTLFESYNEQFF
TGTGCCAGCAGAACATTATTCGAATCCTACAATGAGCAGTTCTTC
>TRBV28|TRBD2|TRBJ2-4|NA
CASRRTSGRAVWAKNIQYF
TGTGCCAGCAGAAGGACTAGCGGGAGAGCAGTGTGGGCCAAAAACATTCAGTACTTC
>TRBV6-5|NA|TRBJ1-5|NA
CASSSGPGEAQPQHF
TGTGCCAGCAGTTCCGGTCCGGGGGAGGCTCAGCCCCAGCATTTT
>TRBV6-5|TRBD1|TRBJ1-5|NA
CASIPTGRGNQPQHF
TGTGCCAGCATCCCGACAGGGCGGGGCAATCAGCCCCAGCATTTT
>TRBV24-1|NA|TRBJ1-1|NA
CATSDRQGGTEAFF
TGTGCCACCAGTGATCGCCAAGGGGGCACTGAAGCTTTCTTT
>TRBV19|TRBD1|TRBJ1-5|NA
CASRGTGGKTSSQPQHF
TGTGCCAGTAGGGGGACAGGGGGGAAAACTAGCAGTCAGCCCCAGCATTTT
>TRBV23-1|NA|TRBJ2-1|NA
CASSQKGPIPQFF
TGCGCCAGCAGTCAAAAGGGGCCGATACCTCAGTTCTTC
>TRBV27|NA|TRBJ2-4|NA
CASSLRQENIQYF
TGTGCCAGCAGTTTACGGCAGGAAAACATTCAGTACTTC
>TRBV5-6|TRBD2|TRBJ2-7|NA
CASSLDRGTNEQYF
TGTGCCAGCAGCTTGGATCGTGGGACTAACGAGCAGTACTTC
>TRBV4-1|TRBD1|TRBJ1-6|NA
CASSQVLTGAISNSPLHF
TGCGCCAGCAGCCAAGTCCTTACAGGGGCGATATCCAATTCACCCCTCCACTTT
>TRBV27|TRBD2|TRBJ2-7|NA
CASRGLAGGSSYEQYF
TGTGCCAGCAGGGGACTAGCGGGGGGAAGTTCCTACGAGCAGTACTTC
>TRBV6-5|TRBD2|TRBJ2-7|NA
CASSYPTSGSSYEQYF
TGTGCCAGCAGTTACCCGACTAGCGGAAGCTCCTACGAGCAGTACTTC
>TRBV5-1|TRBD2|TRBJ2-1|NA
CASSATGGYNEQFF
TGCGCCAGCAGCGCGACGGGAGGGTACAATGAGCAGTTCTTC
>TRBV5-1|NA|TRBJ2-7|NA
CASSLVVGGVSSYEQYF
TGCGCCAGCAGCTTGGTCGTCGGGGGAGTCAGCTCCTACGAGCAGTACTTC
>TRBV3-1/TRBV3-2|TRBD2|TRBJ2-1|NA
CASSHGLAGGLYNEQFF
TGTGCCAGCAGCCACGGACTAGCGGGGGGCCTTTACAATGAGCAGTTCTTC
>TRBV19|NA|TRBJ2-7|few
CASSMAPSSYEQYF
TGTGCCAGTAGTATGGCCCCCAGTTCCTACGAGCAGTACTTC
>TRBV27|TRBD2|TRBJ2-3|NA
CASSLAPGGPSDTQYF
TGTGCCAGCAGCCTAGCGCCGGGAGGGCCTTCGGATACGCAGTATTTT
>TRBV14|TRBD1|TRBJ2-2|NA
CASSHRQGRGPVELFF
TGTGCCAGCAGCCATAGACAGGGAAGGGGGCCCGTGGAGCTGTTTTTT
>TRBV6-5|NA|TRBJ2-7|NA
CASSYSGGIYEQYF
TGTGCCAGCAGTTACTCAGGAGGGATCTACGAGCAGTACTTC
>TRBV12-5|TRBD1|TRBJ1-1|NA
CASGLGQGSTEAFF
TGTGCTAGTGGTTTGGGACAGGGGAGCACTGAAGCTTTCTTT
>TRBV4-1|TRBD1|TRBJ2-1|NA
CASSQDRNNEQFF
TGCGCCAGCAGCCAGGACAGGAACAATGAGCAGTTCTTC
>TRBV15|NA|TRBJ1-5|NA
CATSRDLAEPQHF
TGTGCCACCAGCAGAGATTTGGCTGAGCCCCAGCATTTT
>TRBV11-2|NA|TRBJ1-2|NA
CASSFGHVNGYTF
TGTGCCAGCAGCTTTGGACACGTTAATGGCTACACCTTC
>TRBV14|NA|TRBJ1-1|NA
CASSLQVVTEAFF
TGTGCCAGCAGCCTACAAGTGGTCACTGAAGCTTTCTTT
>TRBV13|NA|TRBJ1-4|NA
CASSSKGQGEKLFF
TGTGCCAGCAGCTCAAAGGGACAAGGTGAAAAACTGTTTTTT
>TRBV7-9|TRBD2|TRBJ2-7|NA
CASSGAGTTNYEQYF
TGTGCCAGCAGCGGGGCCGGGACTACCAACTACGAGCAGTACTTC
>TRBV18|NA|TRBJ1-6|NA
CASSPRTANANSPLHF
TGTGCCAGCTCACCACGGACAGCTAATGCGAATTCACCCCTCCACTTT
>TRBV3-1/TRBV3-2|TRBD1|TRBJ1-1|once
CASSPGTGRGEAFF
TGTGCCAGCAGCCCTGGGACAGGGAGGGGTGAAGCTTTCTTT
>TRBV9|NA|TRBJ2-5|NA
CASSLGTLQETQYF
TGTGCCAGCAGCCTAGGGACTCTCCAAGAGACCCAGTACTTC
>TRBV7-8|TRBD1|TRBJ1-5|NA
CASSSGTGGTQPQHF
TGTGCCAGCAGCTCCGGGACAGGGGGCACTCAGCCCCAGCATTTT
>TRBV7-6|NA|TRBJ2-2|NA
CASEMGYTGELFF
TGTGCCAGCGAAATGGGCTACACCGGGGAGCTGTTTTTT
>TRBV5-6|NA|TRBJ2-1|few
CASSPAVSSYNEQFF
TGTGCCAGCTCCCCGGCGGTGAGCTCCTACAATGAGCAGTTCTTC
>TRBV18|NA|TRBJ1-1|NA
CASSTTNTEAFF
TGTGCCAGCTCAACAACGAACACTGAAGCTTTCTTT
>TRBV4-2|TRBD2|TRBJ2-2|NA
CASRTSGGNTGELFF
TGTGCCAGCAGGACTAGCGGGGGAAACACCGGGGAGCTGTTTTTT
>TRBV4-1|TRBD2|TRBJ2-3|NA
CASSQENSGRPGDTQYF
TGCGCCAGCAGCCAAGAAAATAGCGGGAGGCCGGGGGATACGCAGTATTTT
>TRBV5-1|NA|TRBJ2-1|NA
CASSYARGTRDEQFF
TGCGCCAGCAGCTATGCCCGCGGGACTCGGGATGAGCAGTTCTTC
>TRBV6-1|TRBD1|TRBJ1-1|NA
CASSERTGGYTEAFF
TGTGCCAGCAGTGAACGGACAGGGGGCTACACTGAAGCTTTCTTT
>TRBV9|NA|TRBJ1-1|NA
CASSGWDTEAFF
TGTGCCAGCAGCGGATGGGACACGGAAGCTTTCTTT
>TRBV5-1|TRBD2|TRBJ2-1|NA
CASSSLAGGKGEQFF
TGCGCCAGCAGCTCCCTAGCGGGAGGTAAGGGTGAGCAGTTCTTC
>TRBV7-2|TRBD1|TRBJ1-1|NA
CASSLVTGGLNTEAFF
TGTGCCAGCAGCTTAGTCACAGGGGGACTGAACACTGAAGCTTTCTTT
>TRBV10-2|TRBD1|TRBJ1-1|few
CASSDQGARKAFF
TGCGCCAGCAGTGACCAGGGGGCGAGGAAAGCTTTCTTT
>TRBV7-8|NA|TRBJ2-3|NA
CASSPRGIILF
TGTGCCAGCAGCCCAAGGGGGATAATACTATTT
>TRBV29-1|NA|TRBJ2-3|once
CSVGVRRVSADTQYF
TGCAGCGTTGGGGTCCGCAGGGTCTCGGCGGATACGCAGTATTTT
>TRBV10-3|NA|TRBJ2-7|once
CAISESRVGHEQYF
TGTGCCATCAGTGAGTCCAGGGTTGGCCACGAGCAGTACTTC